These 5 T cell receptor beta chains were all obtained from the same sample, sequenced in a study of blood T cell repertoires in COVID-19. Method: immunoSEQ multiplex PCR; TCRdb's copy keeps in-frame clones and lacks some. The repertoire has some 220,000 clones, around 84% of them found once; the top ten carry more than 10%. Sample: peripheral blood. The receptor source for this set is a human donor in a cohort sampled during active COVID-19.

The chain joins TRBV15 to TRBJ2-7, with D tentatively TRBD2 (5 bases). The ends were cut back, 0 bases at V and 1 base at J, with 7 bases in the middle. The CDR3 extends over 14 amino acids. Germline V lookup: CDR1 LNHNV, CDR2 YYDKDF (reference sequence). CDR3 amino acids: CATSRDGVSYEQYF. CDR3 bases: TGTGCCACCAGCAGAGACGGGGTGTCCTACGAGCAGTACTTC.

This clone has just one count. This chain links TRBV18 with TRBJ2-5; D perhaps matches TRBD1 (6 bases). In germline, CDR1 is KGHSH, CDR2 LQKENI. V shed 3 bases and J shed 2 bases, with 37 bases lying between them. The CDR3 covers 23 residues. In DNA, the CDR3 is TGTGCCAGCTCACCGCCGGACAGACCTGGGAGTAAAAGTGCCTACCTTTCACAAGAGACCCAGTACTTC. It specifies CASSPPDRPGSKSAYLSQETQYF.

This clone occurred once. The chain joins TRBV7-9 to TRBJ1-2; D remains unclear. V shed 5 bases and J shed 3 bases, with 7 bases lying between them. The CDR3 runs to 12 residues. Germline V gene lookup returns CDR1 SEHNR and CDR2 FQNEAQ (reference sequence). This chain's CDR3 is CASSLLDYGYTF. CDR3 DNA: TGTGCCAGCAGCCTACTGGACTATGGCTACACCTTC.

The V gene is TRBV5-1, the J gene TRBJ2-2; D call uncertain. The V end was cut by 3 bases, the J end by 0 bases, with 9 bases between. In germline, CDR1 is SGHRS, CDR2 YFSETQ. The CDR3 extends over 15 amino acids. DNA of the CDR3: TGCGCCAGCAGCTCAAATTTAGCGAACACCGGGGAGCTGTTTTTT. Protein: CASSSNLANTGELFF.

The rearrangement joins TRBV7-2 to TRBJ1-2; 7 bases match TRBD1. The V gene end was trimmed by 5 bases and the J gene end by 5 bases; junction bases not matched to a gene: 5. CDR1 is SGHTA, CDR2 FQGNSA, per germline. The CDR3 has 13 residues. CDR3 region: CASSASTGYGYTF. The DNA for the CDR3 is TGTGCCAGCAGCGCCTCGACAGGGTATGGCTACACCTTC.